One sample yielded the 16 T cell receptor beta chains listed below, sequenced in a study of cytomegalovirus exposure and HLA in healthy donors (dated by TCRdb to the late 2010s). The library relied on the immunoSEQ multiplex PCR assay. The multiplex PCR relied on a mix of 60 forward primers for TCR Vbeta segments and 13 reverse primers for TCR Jbeta segments. Not all clones reach the TCRdb copy of this immuneACCESS table, which keeps in-frame sequences only. Checked studies attribute under half of the gap to unresolved V genes and leave the rest unexplained. The sample table contains 150,000 to 200,000 clones; only one count was recorded for roughly 85% of them. In total, the top ten clones hold more than 12% of the sample. The sequenced sample was PBMCs. The receptors originated from a man aged 50-60 years in good health and CMV-seropositive.

This clone was recorded only once. The rearrangement joins TRBV6-5 to TRBJ1-4, with D possibly being TRBD1 (6 bases). Per the germline V gene, CDR1 is MNHEY and CDR2 is SVGAGI. The CDR3 sequence is 13 residues long. Here the CDR3 DNA reads TGTGCTACCAAAGGGACAATTAATGAAAAACTGTTTTTT. Amino acid sequence: CATKGTINEKLFF.

The chain employs TRBV7-8 and TRBJ1-5; a possible D gene is TRBD1 (6 bases). The CDR3 consists of 16 residues. CDR1 and CDR2 (germline): SGHVS, FQNEAQ. Trimming stripped 4 bases from V and 3 bases from J, with 16 bases between. As DNA, the CDR3 is TGTGCCAGCAGCTCCCGGGGGGGGCTATCCAATCAGCCCCAGCATTTT. Its protein is CASSSRGGLSNQPQHF.

The CDR3, as DNA: TGCGCCAGCAGCTCGGGACAGGGCTTCGAGACCCAGTACTTC. It translates to CASSSGQGFETQYF. The V call is TRBV5-1, the J call TRBJ2-5; the match to TRBD1 covers 9 bases. In germline, CDR1 is SGHRS, CDR2 YFSETQ. This CDR3 has 14 residues. V trimming: 3 bases; J trimming: 5 bases; junction bases outside the gene matches: 5.

The V gene is TRBV18, the J gene TRBJ2-2, with TRBD2 as a possible D gene (5 bases). CDR3 length: 16 residues. The ends were cut back, 0 bases at V and 3 bases at J, with 11 bases in the middle. Germline V gene sequence: CDR1 KGHSH, CDR2 LQKENI. The CDR3 reads CASSPPTRFDTGELFF. In DNA form, the CDR3 reads TGTGCCAGCTCACCACCCACTAGATTCGACACCGGGGAGCTGTTTTTT.

This chain joins TRBV6-5 and TRBJ1-2; TRBD1 matches at 7 bases. The CDR3 has 14 residues. J gave up 8 bases and V 7 bases, and 13 bases lay outside the gene matches. Per the germline V gene, CDR1 is MNHEY and CDR2 is SVGAGI. CDR3 in DNA: TGTGCCAGCACTCCCCTGGGGACAGCAGGCGGCTACACCTTC. Amino acids: CASTPLGTAGGYTF.

The chain is built from TRBV27 and TRBJ1-1; a possible D gene is TRBD1 (5 bases). This CDR3 comprises 15 residues. The V gene's germline CDR1 is MNHEY and CDR2 SMNVEV (reference sequence). V was cut by 0 bases and J by 4 bases, with 12 bases left in between. CDR3 amino acids: CASSLSKGFGTEAFF. Written as DNA, the CDR3 is TGTGCCAGCAGTTTATCAAAGGGGTTTGGCACTGAAGCTTTCTTT.

The chain joins TRBV5-1 to TRBJ1-5, with 10 bases matching TRBD1. Germline CDR1 reads SGHRS; CDR2 reads YFSETQ. The CDR3 spans 15 residues. V shed 2 bases, J shed 7 bases, and the junction held 6 bases outside the gene matches. The CDR3 coding sequence is TGCGCCAGCAGCTTAGGGACAGGGGTAGGCCAGCCCCAGCATTTT. Amino acid sequence: CASSLGTGVGQPQHF.

The chain joins TRBV4-2 to TRBJ2-5, with a weak D call TRBD1 (8 bases). V shed 4 bases and J shed 6 bases, with 18 bases lying between them. CDR1 and CDR2 (germline): LGHNA, YNFKEQ. The CDR3 has 15 residues. CDR3 DNA: TGTGCCAGCAGCCTCACGGGGGGACAGGTTCAGACCCAGTACTTC. Translation: CASSLTGGQVQTQYF.

The chain employs TRBV18 and TRBJ1-6; weak D call: TRBD1 (5 bases). The CDR3 totals 13 residues. The germline CDR1 and CDR2 sequences are KGHSH and LQKENI. The V end lost 4 bases, the J end lost 8 bases, and 9 bases lay between the germline ends. CDR3 DNA sequence: TGTGCCAGCTCACGACAGACTGATTCACCCCTCCACTTT. Its protein product is CASSRQTDSPLHF. Drawing the rest from reference TRBV18 and TRBJ1-6, the complete variable domain is NAGVMQNPRHLVRRRGQEARLRCSPMKGHSHVYWYRQLPEEGLKFMVYLQKENIIDESGMPKERFSAEFPKEGPSILRIQQVVRGDSAAYFCASSRQTDSPLHFGNGTRLTVT.

The chain carries TRBV29-1 and TRBJ2-7; 12 bases are shared with TRBD2. CDR1 and CDR2 from the germline V gene are SQVTM and ANQGSEA. The CDR3 runs 13 residues. V dropped 6 bases and J dropped 6; count of bases not matched to a gene: 6. This CDR3 is CSVRLAGEGEQYV. The CDR3 DNA is TGCAGCGTGAGACTAGCGGGGGAGGGCGAGCAGTACGTC.

The chain is built from TRBV29-1 and TRBJ1-2, with D maybe TRBD1 (6 bases). The V end lost 7 bases, the J end lost 4 bases, and 19 bases lay between the germline ends. In germline, CDR1 is SQVTM, CDR2 ANQGSEA. The CDR3 totals 14 residues. As DNA, the CDR3 is TGCAGCGCAGGAACAGGGCCAGGCGGCTATGGCTACACCTTC. Translated, it gives CSAGTGPGGYGYTF.

V usage is TRBV5-4 and J usage is TRBJ2-5; D possibly corresponds to TRBD1 (5 bases). The germline V and J ends were trimmed by 3 bases and 0 bases, with 12 bases remaining between them. CDR1 and CDR2 from the germline V gene are SGHNT and YYREEE (reference sequence). CDR3 size: 15 residues. CDR3: CASSSKTEHQETQYF. CDR3 nucleotides: TGTGCCAGCAGCTCCAAGACAGAACACCAAGAGACCCAGTACTTC. The full variable domain, in which reference TRBV5-4 and TRBJ2-5 provide the parts outside the CDR3, is ETGVTQSPTHLIKTRGQQVTLRCSSQSGHNTVSWYQQALGQGPQFIFQYYREEENGRGNFPPRFSGLQFPNYSSELNVNALELDDSALYLCASSSKTEHQETQYFGPGTRLLVL.

The count of this clone is one. V is TRBV7-2 and J is TRBJ2-2; 9 bases are a match to TRBD2. V gave up 6 bases and J gave up 4 bases; unmatched junction bases: 9. The CDR3 has 16 residues. Germline CDR1 SGHTA, CDR2 FQGNSA. The CDR3 is CASRGGSGGSTGELFF. The DNA for the CDR3 is TGTGCCAGCAGAGGGGGTAGCGGGGGTAGCACCGGGGAGCTGTTTTTT.

This chain connects TRBV9 to TRBJ2-5; perhaps TRBD1 as D (7 bases). Matching the DNA end better, TRBJ2-7 makes the J call doubtful. Germline CDR1 and CDR2: SGDLS and YYNGEE. The CDR3 length is 14 residues. The CDR3 DNA sequence: TGTGCCAGCAGCCCGCGGGACAGAAACTACGAGCAGTACTTC. It codes for CASSPRDRNYEQYF.

This chain connects TRBV6-1 to TRBJ1-5; perhaps TRBD1 as D (6 bases). V was shortened by 6 bases and J by 5 bases, with 11 bases between the two germline ends. Germline loops: CDR1 MNHNS, CDR2 SASEGT. The CDR3 has 13 residues. The DNA of the CDR3 is TGTGCCAGCAGGGGGACACGTCATCAGCCCCAGCATTTT. Its protein product is CASRGTRHQPQHF.

V is TRBV2 and J is TRBJ1-4, with D possibly being TRBD1 (6 bases). Germline CDR1 and CDR2: SNHLY and FYNNEI. CDR3 size: 15 residues. V was pared by 4 bases and J by 3 bases, with 12 bases between. The CDR3 spells CASSVTGRSNEKLFF. CDR3 DNA: TGTGCCAGCAGTGTCACAGGGCGATCTAATGAAAAACTGTTTTTT.